The text below deals with one T cell receptor beta chain. Its antigen is currently unknown. These data belong to a study of cytomegalovirus exposure and HLA in healthy donors. Whole-study findings and limits: In a later analysis, across HLA loci, associated TCR counts were highest for DRB1, lowest for HLA-C. Donors were assumed by presence/absence analyses to have roughly uniform sequencing depth. Some TCR beta chains (more than 150 of them) were listed as cytomegalovirus-associated. Among TCR beta chains of equal frequency, HLA-associated ones were more clonally expanded in a later analysis.

PCR was performed using 60 Vbeta and 13 Jbeta primers. The table came from immunoSEQ multiplex PCR; TCRdb's copy has only in-frame clones and leaves some out. The sample yields 85,000 to 130,000 clones, about 70% seen once. This CDR3 region has 15 residues. Germline CDR1 KGHSH, CDR2 LQKENI. V was clipped by 1 base and J by 0 bases; unmatched bases: 2. The chain is built from TRBV18 and TRBJ2-7, with 8 bases fitting TRBD1. The clonotype originates from a woman between 18 and 29 years old in good health and CMV-seropositive. Sequences were obtained from PBMCs. This CDR3 reads CASSPRQGYSYEQYF. CDR3 DNA sequence: TGTGCCAGCTCACCACGACAGGGGTACTCCTACGAGCAGTACTTC.